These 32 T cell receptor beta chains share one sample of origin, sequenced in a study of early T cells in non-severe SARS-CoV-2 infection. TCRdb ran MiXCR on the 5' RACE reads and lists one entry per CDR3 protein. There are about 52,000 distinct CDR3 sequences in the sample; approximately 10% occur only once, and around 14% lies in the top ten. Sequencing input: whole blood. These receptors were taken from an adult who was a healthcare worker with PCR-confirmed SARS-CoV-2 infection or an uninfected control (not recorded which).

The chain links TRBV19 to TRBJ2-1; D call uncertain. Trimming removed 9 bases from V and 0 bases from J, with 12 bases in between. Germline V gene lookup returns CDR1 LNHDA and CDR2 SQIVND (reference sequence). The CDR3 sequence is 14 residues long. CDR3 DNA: TGTGCCAGCACTTCCTGGAGCTCCTACAATGAGCAGTTCTTC. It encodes CASTSWSSYNEQFF.

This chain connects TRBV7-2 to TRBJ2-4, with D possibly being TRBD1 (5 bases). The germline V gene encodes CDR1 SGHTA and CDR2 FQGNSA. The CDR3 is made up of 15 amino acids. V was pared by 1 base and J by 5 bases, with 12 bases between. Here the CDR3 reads CASSLDPGSENIQYF. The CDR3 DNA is TGTGCCAGCAGCTTAGACCCAGGGTCGGAAAACATTCAGTACTTC.

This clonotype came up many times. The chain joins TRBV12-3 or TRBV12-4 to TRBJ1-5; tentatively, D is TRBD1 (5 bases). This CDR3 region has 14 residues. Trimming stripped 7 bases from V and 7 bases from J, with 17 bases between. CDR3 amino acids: CASTEWGAGQPQHF. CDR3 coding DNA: TGTGCCAGCACCGAATGGGGCGCGGGACAGCCCCAGCATTTT.

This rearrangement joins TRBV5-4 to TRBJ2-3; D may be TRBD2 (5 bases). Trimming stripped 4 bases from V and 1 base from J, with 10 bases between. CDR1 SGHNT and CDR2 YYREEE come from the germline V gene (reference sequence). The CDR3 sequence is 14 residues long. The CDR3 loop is CASSPRARTDTQYF. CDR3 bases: TGTGCCAGCAGCCCGAGGGCCCGCACAGATACGCAGTATTTT.

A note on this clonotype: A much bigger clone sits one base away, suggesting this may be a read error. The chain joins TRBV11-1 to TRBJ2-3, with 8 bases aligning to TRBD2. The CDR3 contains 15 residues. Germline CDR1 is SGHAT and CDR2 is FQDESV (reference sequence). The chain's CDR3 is CTSSRRSGGQDTQYF. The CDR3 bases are TGTACCAGCAGCCGACGGAGCGGGGGTCAAGATACGCAGTATTTT.

The chain's CDR3 is CASSLLVGDTEAFF. CDR3 coding DNA: TGTGCCAGCAGCTTATTGGTAGGGGACACTGAAGCTTTCTTT. J is TRBJ1-1 and V is TRBV7-9, with D perhaps TRBD1 (5 bases). Germline V gives CDR1 SEHNR, CDR2 FQNEAQ (reference sequence). The V end lost 2 bases, the J end lost 3 bases, and 10 bases lay between the germline ends. The CDR3 consists of 14 residues.

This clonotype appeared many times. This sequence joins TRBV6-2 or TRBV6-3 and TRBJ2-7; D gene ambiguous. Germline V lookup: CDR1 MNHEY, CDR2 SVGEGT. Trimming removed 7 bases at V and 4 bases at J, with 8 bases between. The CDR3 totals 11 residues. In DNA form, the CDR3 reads TGTGCCAGCAATGACGTATACGAGCAGTACTTC. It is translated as CASNDVYEQYF.

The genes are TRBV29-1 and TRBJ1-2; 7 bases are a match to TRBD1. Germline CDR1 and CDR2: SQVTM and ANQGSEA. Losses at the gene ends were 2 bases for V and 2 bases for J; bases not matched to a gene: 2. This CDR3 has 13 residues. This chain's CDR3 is CSVERQGNYGYTF. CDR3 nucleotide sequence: TGCAGCGTTGAACGACAGGGCAACTATGGCTACACCTTC.

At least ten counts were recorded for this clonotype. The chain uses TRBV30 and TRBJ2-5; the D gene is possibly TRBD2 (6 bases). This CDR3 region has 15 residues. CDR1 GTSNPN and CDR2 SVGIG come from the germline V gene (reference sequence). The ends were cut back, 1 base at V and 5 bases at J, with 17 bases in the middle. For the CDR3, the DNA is TGTGCCTGGAGTGAAATGGCGGGCGCGGGGGAGACCCAGTACTTC. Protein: CAWSEMAGAGETQYF.

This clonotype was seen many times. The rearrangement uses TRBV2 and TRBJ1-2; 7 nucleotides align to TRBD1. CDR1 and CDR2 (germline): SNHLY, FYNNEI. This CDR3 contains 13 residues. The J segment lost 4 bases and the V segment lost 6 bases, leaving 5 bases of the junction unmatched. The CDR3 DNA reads TGTGCCAGCAGATCCGGGACAGCCTATGGCTACACCTTC. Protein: CASRSGTAYGYTF.

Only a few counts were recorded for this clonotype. The CDR3 protein is CASRRLGSNTGELFF. CDR3 bases: TGTGCCAGCAGGCGCCTCGGTTCGAACACCGGGGAGCTGTTTTTT. The chain joins TRBV6-2 or TRBV6-3 to TRBJ2-2; D gene uncertain. Looked up from germline, CDR1 is MNHEY and CDR2 is SVGEGT. With 6 bases removed from V and 0 bases from J, the gap between germline ends came to 11 bases. The CDR3 runs 15 residues.

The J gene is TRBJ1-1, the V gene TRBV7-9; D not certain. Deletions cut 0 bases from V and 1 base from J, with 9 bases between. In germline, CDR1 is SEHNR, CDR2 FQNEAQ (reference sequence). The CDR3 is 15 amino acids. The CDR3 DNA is TGTGCCAGCAGCTTAGCGACCAGACCGAACACTGAAGCTTTCTTT. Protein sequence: CASSLATRPNTEAFF.

The CDR3 sequence is CASSRRGGHEQYF. CDR3 DNA sequence: TGTGCCAGCAGCCGAAGAGGGGGCCACGAGCAGTACTTC. The chain employs TRBV28 and TRBJ2-7; 7 nucleotides agree with TRBD1. The CDR3 length is 13 residues. Looked up from germline, CDR1 is MDHEN and CDR2 is SYDVKM. V lost 6 bases and J lost 5; bases outside the gene matches: 7. Drawing the rest from reference TRBV28 and TRBJ2-7, the complete variable domain is DVKVTQSSRYLVKRTGEKVFLECVQDMDHENMFWYRQDPGLGLRLIYFSYDVKMKEKGDIPEGYSVSREKKERFSLILESASTNQTSMYLCASSRRGGHEQYFGPGTRLTVT.

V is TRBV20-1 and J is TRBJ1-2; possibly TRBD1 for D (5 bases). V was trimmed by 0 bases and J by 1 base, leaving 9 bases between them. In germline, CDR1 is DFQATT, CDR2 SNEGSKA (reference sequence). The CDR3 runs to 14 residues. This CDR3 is CSARDGHLNYGYTF. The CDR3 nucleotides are TGCAGTGCTAGAGATGGACACCTTAACTATGGCTACACCTTC.

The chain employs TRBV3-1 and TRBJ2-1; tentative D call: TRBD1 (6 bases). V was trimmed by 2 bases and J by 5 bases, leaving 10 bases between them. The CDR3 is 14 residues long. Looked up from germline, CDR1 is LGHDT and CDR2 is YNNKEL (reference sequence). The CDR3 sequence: CASSQSGQNNEQFF. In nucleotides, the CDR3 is TGTGCCAGCAGCCAATCCGGACAGAACAATGAGCAGTTCTTC.

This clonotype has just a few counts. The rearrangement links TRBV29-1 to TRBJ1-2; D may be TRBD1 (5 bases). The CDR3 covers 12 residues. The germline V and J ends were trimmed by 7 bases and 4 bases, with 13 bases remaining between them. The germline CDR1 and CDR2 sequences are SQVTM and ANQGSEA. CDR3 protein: CSASTASYGYTF. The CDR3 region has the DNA TGCAGCGCGTCGACAGCCAGCTATGGCTACACCTTC.

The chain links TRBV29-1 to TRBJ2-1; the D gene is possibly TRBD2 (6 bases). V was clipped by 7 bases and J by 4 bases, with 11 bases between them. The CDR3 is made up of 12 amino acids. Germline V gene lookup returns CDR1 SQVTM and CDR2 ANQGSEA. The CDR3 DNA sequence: TGCAGCGCCGACGGGGGATACAATGAGCAGTTCTTC. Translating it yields CSADGGYNEQFF.

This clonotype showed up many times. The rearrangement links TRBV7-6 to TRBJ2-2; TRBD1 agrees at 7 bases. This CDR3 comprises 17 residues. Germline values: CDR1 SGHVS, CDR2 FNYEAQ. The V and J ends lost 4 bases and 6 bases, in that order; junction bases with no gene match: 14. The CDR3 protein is CASSSSVKGAHPGELFF. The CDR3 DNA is TGTGCCAGCAGCTCGAGTGTCAAGGGGGCGCACCCCGGGGAGCTGTTTTTT. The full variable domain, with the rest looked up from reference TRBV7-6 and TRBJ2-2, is GAGVSQSPRYKVTKRGQDVALRCDPISGHVSLYWYRQALGQGPEFLTYFNYEAQQDKSGLPNDRFSAERPEGSISTLTIQRTEQRDSAMYRCASSSSVKGAHPGELFFGEGSRLTVL.

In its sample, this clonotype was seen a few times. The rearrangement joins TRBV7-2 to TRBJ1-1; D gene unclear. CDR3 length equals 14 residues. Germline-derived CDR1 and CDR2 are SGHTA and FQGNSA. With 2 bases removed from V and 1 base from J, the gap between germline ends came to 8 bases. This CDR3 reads CASSLYIWNTEAFF. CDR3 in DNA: TGTGCCAGCAGCTTATATATTTGGAACACTGAAGCTTTCTTT.

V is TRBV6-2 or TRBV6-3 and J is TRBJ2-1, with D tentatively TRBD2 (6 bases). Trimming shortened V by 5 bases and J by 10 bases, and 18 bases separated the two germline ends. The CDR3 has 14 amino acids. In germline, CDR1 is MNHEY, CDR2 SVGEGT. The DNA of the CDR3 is TGTGCCAGCAGTCCGGGAAGCGGGCTGGGGGAGCAGTTCTTC. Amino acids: CASSPGSGLGEQFF.

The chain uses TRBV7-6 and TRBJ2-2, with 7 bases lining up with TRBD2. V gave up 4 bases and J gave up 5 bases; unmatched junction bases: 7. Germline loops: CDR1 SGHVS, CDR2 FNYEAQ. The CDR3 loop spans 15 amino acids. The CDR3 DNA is TGTGCCAGCAGCTCACAACTAGCGTGGACCGGGGAGCTGTTTTTT. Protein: CASSSQLAWTGELFF.

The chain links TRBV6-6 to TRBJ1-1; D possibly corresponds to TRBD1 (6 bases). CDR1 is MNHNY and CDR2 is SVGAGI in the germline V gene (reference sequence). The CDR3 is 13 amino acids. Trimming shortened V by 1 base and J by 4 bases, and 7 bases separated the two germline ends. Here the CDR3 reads CASSYLGGTEAFF. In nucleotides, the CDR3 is TGTGCCAGCAGTTACTTAGGGGGCACTGAAGCTTTCTTT.

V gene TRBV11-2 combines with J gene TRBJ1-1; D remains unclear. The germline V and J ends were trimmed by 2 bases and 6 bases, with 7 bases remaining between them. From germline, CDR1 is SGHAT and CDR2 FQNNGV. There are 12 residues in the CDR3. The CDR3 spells CASSLFGAEAFF. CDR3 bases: TGTGCCAGCAGCTTATTTGGCGCTGAAGCTTTCTTT.

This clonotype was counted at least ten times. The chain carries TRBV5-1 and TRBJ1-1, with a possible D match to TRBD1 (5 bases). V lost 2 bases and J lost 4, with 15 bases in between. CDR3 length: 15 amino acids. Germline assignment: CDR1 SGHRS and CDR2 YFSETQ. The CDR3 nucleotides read TGCGCCAGCAGCTTCCGGGACGCGGGAGGCACTGAAGCTTTCTTT. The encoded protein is CASSFRDAGGTEAFF.

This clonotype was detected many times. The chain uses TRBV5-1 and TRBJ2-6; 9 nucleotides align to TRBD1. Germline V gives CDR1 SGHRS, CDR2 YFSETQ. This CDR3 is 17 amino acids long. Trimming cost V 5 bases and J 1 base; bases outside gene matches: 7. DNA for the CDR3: TGCGCCAGCAGTGAACCGGGACAGGGATCTGGGGCCAACGTCCTGACTTTC. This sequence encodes CASSEPGQGSGANVLTF.

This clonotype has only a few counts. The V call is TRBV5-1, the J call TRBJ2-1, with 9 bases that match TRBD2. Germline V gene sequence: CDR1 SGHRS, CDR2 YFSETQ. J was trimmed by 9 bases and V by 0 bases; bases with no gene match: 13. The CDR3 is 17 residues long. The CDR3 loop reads CASSLEASGASGGEQFF. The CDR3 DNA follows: TGCGCCAGCAGCTTGGAGGCTAGCGGGGCCTCAGGGGGTGAGCAGTTCTTC.

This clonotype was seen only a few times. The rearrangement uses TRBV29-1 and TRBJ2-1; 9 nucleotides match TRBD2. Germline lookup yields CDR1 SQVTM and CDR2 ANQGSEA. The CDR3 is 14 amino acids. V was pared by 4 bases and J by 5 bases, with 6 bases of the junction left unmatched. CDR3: CSVVSRGRDNEQFF. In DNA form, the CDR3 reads TGCAGCGTTGTTTCTCGCGGGAGGGACAATGAGCAGTTCTTC.

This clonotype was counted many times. The CDR3 DNA follows: TGTGCCAGCAGTAAAGCGGGGGGGAGCTCCTACAATGAGCAGTTCTTC. Translation gives CASSKAGGSSYNEQFF. The chain employs TRBV6-2 or TRBV6-3 and TRBJ2-1; TRBD2 aligns across 10 bases. This CDR3 has 16 amino acids. V lost 5 bases to trimming and J lost 0 bases; unmatched junction nucleotides: 4. CDR1 and CDR2 from the germline V gene are MNHEY and SVGEGT.

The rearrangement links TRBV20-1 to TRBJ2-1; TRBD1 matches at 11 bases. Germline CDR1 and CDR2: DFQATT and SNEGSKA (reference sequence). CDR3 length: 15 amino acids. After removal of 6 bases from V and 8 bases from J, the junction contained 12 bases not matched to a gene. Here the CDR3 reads CSAHLDRGQGDEQFF. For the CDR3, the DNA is TGCAGTGCCCACCTGGACAGGGGGCAAGGCGATGAGCAGTTCTTC.

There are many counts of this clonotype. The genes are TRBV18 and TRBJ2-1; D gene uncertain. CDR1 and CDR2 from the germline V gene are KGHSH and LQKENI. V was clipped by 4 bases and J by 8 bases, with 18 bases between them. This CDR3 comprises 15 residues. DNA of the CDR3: TGTGCCAGCTCACGGGGTGGGTCTACAGTCGATGAGCAGTTCTTC. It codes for CASSRGGSTVDEQFF.

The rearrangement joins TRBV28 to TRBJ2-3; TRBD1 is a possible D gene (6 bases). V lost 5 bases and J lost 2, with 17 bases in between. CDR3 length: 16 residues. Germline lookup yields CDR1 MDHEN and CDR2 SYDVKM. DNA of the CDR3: TGTGCCAGCAGTGGTCGGGACACCCGCGTCACAGATACGCAGTATTTT. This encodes CASSGRDTRVTDTQYF. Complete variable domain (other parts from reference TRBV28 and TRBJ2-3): DVKVTQSSRYLVKRTGEKVFLECVQDMDHENMFWYRQDPGLGLRLIYFSYDVKMKEKGDIPEGYSVSREKKERFSLILESASTNQTSMYLCASSGRDTRVTDTQYFGPGTRLTVL.

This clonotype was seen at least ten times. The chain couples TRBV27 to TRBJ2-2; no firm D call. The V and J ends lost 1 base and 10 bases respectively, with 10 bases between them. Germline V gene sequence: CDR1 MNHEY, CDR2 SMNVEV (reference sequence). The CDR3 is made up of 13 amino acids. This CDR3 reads CASSLWGLEELFF. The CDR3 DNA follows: TGTGCCAGCAGTTTATGGGGTTTGGAGGAGCTGTTTTTT.